Listed here is a single T cell receptor beta chain. What it recognizes is unknown. The sample is drawn from a study of T cells after posttransplantation cyclophosphamide. Study-wide results and limits: Donor-recipient repertoire similarity was low at 1-2 months, rising over year one.

Cells defined as naive were viable CD3+CD4+ or CD3+CD8+ and CCR7+CD45RA+CD45RO-CD95-CD27+CD28+. Repertoires were generated with immunoSEQ multiplex PCR, while TCRdb's copy carries only in-frame clones and drops some. The table includes 10,000 to 13,000 clones, about 95% detected once. The clonotype was recovered from a man aged 30 to 45 in good health and a related stem cell transplant donor. Sequences were obtained from naive CD8+ T cells sorted from PBMCs.

CDR3 amino acids: CASSSRLAGGSDTQYF. The CDR3 coding sequence is TGTGCCAGCAGCTCAAGACTAGCGGGGGGGTCAGATACGCAGTATTTT. The rearrangement joins TRBV13 to TRBJ2-3; TRBD2 matches at 14 bases. Germline loops: CDR1 PRHDT, CDR2 FYEKMQ (reference sequence). Unmatched junction bases numbered 4, after V lost 4 bases and J lost 4 bases. The CDR3 sequence is 16 residues long.